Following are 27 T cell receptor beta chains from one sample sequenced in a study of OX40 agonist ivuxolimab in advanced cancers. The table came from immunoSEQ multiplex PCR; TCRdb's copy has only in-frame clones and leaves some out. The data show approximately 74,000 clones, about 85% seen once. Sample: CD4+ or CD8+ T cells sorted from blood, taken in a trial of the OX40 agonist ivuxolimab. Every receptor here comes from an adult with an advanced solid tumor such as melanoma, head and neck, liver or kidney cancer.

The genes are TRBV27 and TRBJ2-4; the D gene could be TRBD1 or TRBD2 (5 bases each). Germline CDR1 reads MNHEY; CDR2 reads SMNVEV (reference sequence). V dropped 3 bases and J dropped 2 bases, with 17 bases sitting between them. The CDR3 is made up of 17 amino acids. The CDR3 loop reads CASSLIGDPKTKNIQYF. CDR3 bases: TGTGCCAGCAGTTTGATCGGGGACCCTAAAACCAAAAACATTCAGTACTTC.

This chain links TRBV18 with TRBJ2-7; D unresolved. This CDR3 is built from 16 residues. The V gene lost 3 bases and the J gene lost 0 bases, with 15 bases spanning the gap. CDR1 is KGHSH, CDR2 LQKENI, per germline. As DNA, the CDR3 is TGTGCCAGCTCACCCACCGCAGCAGGCAGCTCCTACGAGCAGTACTTC. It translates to CASSPTAAGSSYEQYF. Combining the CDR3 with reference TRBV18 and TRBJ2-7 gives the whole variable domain NAGVMQNPRHLVRRRGQEARLRCSPMKGHSHVYWYRQLPEEGLKFMVYLQKENIIDESGMPKERFSAEFPKEGPSILRIQQVVRGDSAAYFCASSPTAAGSSYEQYFGPGTRLTVT.

The CDR3 spells CATSRDRVGGYTF. The DNA for the CDR3 is TGTGCCACCAGCAGAGACCGGGTGGGAGGCTACACCTTC. V and J are TRBV15 and TRBJ1-2; no reliable D call. Trimming pared 0 bases from V and 8 bases from J, leaving 10 bases between. This CDR3 is built from 13 residues. Germline CDR1 and CDR2: LNHNV and YYDKDF (reference sequence).

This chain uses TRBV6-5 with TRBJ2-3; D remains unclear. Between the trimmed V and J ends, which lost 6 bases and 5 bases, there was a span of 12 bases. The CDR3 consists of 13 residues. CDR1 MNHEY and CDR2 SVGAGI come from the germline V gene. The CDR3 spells CASRRASRDTQYF. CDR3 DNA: TGTGCCAGCAGACGGGCCTCACGAGATACGCAGTATTTT.

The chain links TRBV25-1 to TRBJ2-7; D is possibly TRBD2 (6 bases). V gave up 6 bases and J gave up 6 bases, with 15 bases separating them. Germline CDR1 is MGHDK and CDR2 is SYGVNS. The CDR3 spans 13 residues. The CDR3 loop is CASRGDRRGEQYF. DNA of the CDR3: TGTGCCAGCAGGGGGGACCGGCGGGGCGAGCAGTACTTC.

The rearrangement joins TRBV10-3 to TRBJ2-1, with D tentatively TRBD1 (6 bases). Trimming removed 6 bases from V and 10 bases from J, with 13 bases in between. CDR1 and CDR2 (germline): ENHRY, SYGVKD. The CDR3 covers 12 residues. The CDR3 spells CAISSTGGEQFF. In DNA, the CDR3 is TGTGCCATCAGCTCGACAGGCGGGGAGCAGTTCTTC.

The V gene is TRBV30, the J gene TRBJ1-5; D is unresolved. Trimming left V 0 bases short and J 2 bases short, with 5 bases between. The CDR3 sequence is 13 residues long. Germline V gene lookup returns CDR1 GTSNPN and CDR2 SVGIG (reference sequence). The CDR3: CAWSVQRNQPQHF. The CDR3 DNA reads TGTGCCTGGAGTGTCCAGCGCAATCAGCCCCAGCATTTT.

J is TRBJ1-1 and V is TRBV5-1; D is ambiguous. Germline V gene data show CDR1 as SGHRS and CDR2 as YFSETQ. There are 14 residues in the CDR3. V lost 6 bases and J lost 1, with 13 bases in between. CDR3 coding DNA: TGCGCCAGCACCCCCGGTCCCGCGAACACTGAAGCTTTCTTT. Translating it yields CASTPGPANTEAFF.

This chain's CDR3 is CASRRQGGYTEAFF. The CDR3 DNA sequence: TGTGCCAGCAGGAGACAGGGAGGATATACTGAAGCTTTCTTT. This chain joins TRBV2 and TRBJ1-1; 7 nucleotides line up with TRBD1. CDR1 is SNHLY and CDR2 is FYNNEI in the germline V gene. The CDR3 runs to 14 residues. The ends lost 6 bases at V and 5 bases at J; junction bases unmatched: 9. Looking up the rest from reference TRBV2 and TRBJ1-1 gives the full variable domain: EPEVTQTPSHQVTQMGQEVILRCVPISNHLYFYWYRQILGQKVEFLVSFYNNEISEKSEIFDDQFSVERPDGSNFTLKIRSTKLEDSAMYFCASRRQGGYTEAFFGQGTRLTVV.

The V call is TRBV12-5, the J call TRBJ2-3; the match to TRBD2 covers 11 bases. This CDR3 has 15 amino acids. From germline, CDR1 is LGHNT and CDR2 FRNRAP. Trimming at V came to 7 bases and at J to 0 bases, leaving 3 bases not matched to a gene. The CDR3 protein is CASAIAGGSTDTQYF. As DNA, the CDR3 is TGTGCTAGTGCCATAGCGGGGGGGAGCACAGATACGCAGTATTTT.

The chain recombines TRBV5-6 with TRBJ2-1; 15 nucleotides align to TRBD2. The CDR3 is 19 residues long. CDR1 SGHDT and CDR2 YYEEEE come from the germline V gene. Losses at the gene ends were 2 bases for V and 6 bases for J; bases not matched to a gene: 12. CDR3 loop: CASSFGLAGGPRIANEQFF. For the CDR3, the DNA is TGTGCCAGCAGCTTTGGACTAGCGGGAGGGCCAAGAATTGCCAATGAGCAGTTCTTC.

The CDR3 DNA follows: TGTGCCAGCAGCCCTGAGGACACCGGGGAGCTGTTTTTT. It is translated as CASSPEDTGELFF. The chain has TRBV5-4 and TRBJ2-2; no clear D gene. V was trimmed by 4 bases and J by 3 bases, leaving 7 bases between them. The CDR3 loop spans 13 amino acids. Per germline, CDR1 SGHNT and CDR2 YYREEE (reference sequence).

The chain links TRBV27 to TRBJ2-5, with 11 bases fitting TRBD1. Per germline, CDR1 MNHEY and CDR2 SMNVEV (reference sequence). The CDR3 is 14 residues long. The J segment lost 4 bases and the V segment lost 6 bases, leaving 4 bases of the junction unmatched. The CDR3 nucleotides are TGTGCCAGCAGGATGGACAGGGGGCTAGAGACCCAGTACTTC. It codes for CASRMDRGLETQYF.

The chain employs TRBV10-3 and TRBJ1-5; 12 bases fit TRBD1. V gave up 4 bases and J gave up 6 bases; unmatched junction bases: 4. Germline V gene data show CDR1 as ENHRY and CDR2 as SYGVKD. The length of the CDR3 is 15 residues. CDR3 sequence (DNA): TGTGCCATCAGTGTTGGGACAGGGGGCACTCAGCCCCAGCATTTT. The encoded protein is CAISVGTGGTQPQHF.

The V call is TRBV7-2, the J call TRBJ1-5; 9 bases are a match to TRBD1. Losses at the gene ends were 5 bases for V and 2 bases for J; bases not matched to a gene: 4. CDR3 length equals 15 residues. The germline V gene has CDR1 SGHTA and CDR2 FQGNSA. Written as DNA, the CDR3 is TGTGCCAGCAGCGGCCGGGACAGGGGCAATCAGCCCCAGCATTTT. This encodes CASSGRDRGNQPQHF.

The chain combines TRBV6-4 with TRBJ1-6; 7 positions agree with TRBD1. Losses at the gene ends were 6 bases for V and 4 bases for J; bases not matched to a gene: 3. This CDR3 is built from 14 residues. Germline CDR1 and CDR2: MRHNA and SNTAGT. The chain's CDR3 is CASSQGGYNSPLHF. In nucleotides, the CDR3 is TGTGCCAGCAGCCAGGGGGGATATAATTCACCCCTCCACTTT.

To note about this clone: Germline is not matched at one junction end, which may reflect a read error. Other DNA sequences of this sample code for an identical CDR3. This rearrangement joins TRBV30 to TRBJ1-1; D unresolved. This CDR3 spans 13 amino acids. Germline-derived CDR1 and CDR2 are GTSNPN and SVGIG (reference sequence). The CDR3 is CAWSVGGNTEAFF. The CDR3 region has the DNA TGTGCCTGGAGTGTAGGTGGGAACACTGAGGCTTTCTTT.

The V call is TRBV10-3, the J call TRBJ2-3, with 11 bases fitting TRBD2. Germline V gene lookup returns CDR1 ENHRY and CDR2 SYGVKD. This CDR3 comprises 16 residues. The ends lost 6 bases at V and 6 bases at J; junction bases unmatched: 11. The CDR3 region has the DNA TGTGCCATCAGCCTACAGGGTAGCGGGGGGGCGGATACGCAGTATTTT. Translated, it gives CAISLQGSGGADTQYF.

DNA for the CDR3: TGTGCCATCAGTGGGTCAGAAAGGGGGAACACTGAAGCTTTCTTT. Translating it yields CAISGSERGNTEAFF. The rearrangement joins TRBV10-3 to TRBJ1-1; possibly TRBD1 for D (5 bases). CDR1 is ENHRY, CDR2 SYGVKD, per germline. Trimming took off 4 bases at V and 1 base at J, with 13 bases between the two ends. The CDR3 runs to 15 residues.

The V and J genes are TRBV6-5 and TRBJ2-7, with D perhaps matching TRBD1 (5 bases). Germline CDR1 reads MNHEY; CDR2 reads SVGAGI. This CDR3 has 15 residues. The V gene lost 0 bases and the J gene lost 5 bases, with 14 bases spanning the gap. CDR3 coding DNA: TGTGCCAGCAGTTACTCGATCAGGGTAGGGAACGAGCAGTACTTC. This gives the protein CASSYSIRVGNEQYF.

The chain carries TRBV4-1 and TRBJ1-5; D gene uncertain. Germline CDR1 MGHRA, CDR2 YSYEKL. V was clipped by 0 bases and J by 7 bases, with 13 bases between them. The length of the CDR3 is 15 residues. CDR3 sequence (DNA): TGCGCCAGCAGCCAAGAAAACAGTATCGCGCAGCCCCAGCATTTT. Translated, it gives CASSQENSIAQPQHF.

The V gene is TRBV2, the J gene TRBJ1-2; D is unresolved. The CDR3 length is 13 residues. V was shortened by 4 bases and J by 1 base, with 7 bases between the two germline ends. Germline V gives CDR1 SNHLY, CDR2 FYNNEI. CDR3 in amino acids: CASSVENNYGYTF. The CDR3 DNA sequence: TGTGCCAGCAGTGTAGAAAATAACTATGGCTACACCTTC. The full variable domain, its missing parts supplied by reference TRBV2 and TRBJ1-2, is EPEVTQTPSHQVTQMGQEVILRCVPISNHLYFYWYRQILGQKVEFLVSFYNNEISEKSEIFDDQFSVERPDGSNFTLKIRSTKLEDSAMYFCASSVENNYGYTFGSGTRLTVV.

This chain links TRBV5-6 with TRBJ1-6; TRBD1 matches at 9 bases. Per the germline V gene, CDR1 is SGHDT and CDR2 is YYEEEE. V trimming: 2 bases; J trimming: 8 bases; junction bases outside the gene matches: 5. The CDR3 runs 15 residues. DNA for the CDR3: TGTGCCAGCAGCTTTTCGGGACAGGGTGATTCACCCCTCCACTTT. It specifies CASSFSGQGDSPLHF.

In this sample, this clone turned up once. The CDR3 loop is CASSLNLGGRGTQYF. CDR3 coding DNA: TGTGCCAGCAGCTTAAACCTTGGGGGGAGAGGTACGCAGTATTTT. This chain uses TRBV11-3 with TRBJ2-3; TRBD2 might be the D (6 bases). CDR1 and CDR2 from the germline V gene are SGHNT and YENEEA. Trimming removed 2 bases at V and 8 bases at J, with 17 bases between. This CDR3 comprises 15 residues.

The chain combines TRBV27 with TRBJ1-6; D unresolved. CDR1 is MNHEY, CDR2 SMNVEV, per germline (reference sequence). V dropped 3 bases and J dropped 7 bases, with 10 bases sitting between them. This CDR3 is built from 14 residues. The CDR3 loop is CASSFTATNSPLHF. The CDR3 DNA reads TGTGCCAGCAGTTTTACAGCTACAAATTCACCCCTCCACTTT.

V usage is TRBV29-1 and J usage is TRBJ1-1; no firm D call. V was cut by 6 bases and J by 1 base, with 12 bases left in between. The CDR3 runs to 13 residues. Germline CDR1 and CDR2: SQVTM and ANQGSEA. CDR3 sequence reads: CSVHEWRNTEAFF. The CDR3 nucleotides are TGCAGCGTCCACGAGTGGAGGAACACTGAAGCTTTCTTT.

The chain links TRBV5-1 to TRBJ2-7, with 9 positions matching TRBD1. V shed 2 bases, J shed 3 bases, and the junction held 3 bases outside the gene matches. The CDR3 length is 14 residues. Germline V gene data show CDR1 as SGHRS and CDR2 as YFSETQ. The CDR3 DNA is TGCGCCAGCAGCTTTGGGACAGGGAACTACGAGCAGTACTTC. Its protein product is CASSFGTGNYEQYF.